This T cell receptor (beta chain) stems from a study of shared clonotypes between healthy human individuals. CDR3 length: 14 amino acids. Germline-derived CDR1 and CDR2 are SGHAT and FQNNGV. V was trimmed by 5 bases and J by 4 bases, leaving 14 bases between them. Comments on this clone: The target antigen is unknown.

Caucasian adults residing in Nashville, Tennessee made up all the donors. Authors' data handling: Junction-only sequences produced by ImmunoSEQ had no quality scores, so filtering differed. The data were produced by immunoSEQ multiplex PCR, yet TCRdb's version contains in-frame clones alone and is incomplete. V and J calls and clone size are given by that table; D and trimming were obtained from the DNA. The data contain fewer than 650,000 clones, over 65% of them seen just once; the ten biggest clones take up 10% to 15%. Study-wide results and caveats: Donor scarcity curtailed the genetic and exposure-history diversity represented herein.

The receptor was derived from a woman between 35 and 50 years old in good health. Some clones in this sample may be carry-over from other donors' samples. Input material: PBMCs. The chain joins TRBV11-2 to TRBJ2-5, with D unresolved. The CDR3 sequence: CASSPKTVGETQYF. CDR3 coding DNA: TGTGCCAGCAGCCCGAAGACTGTGGGAGAGACCCAGTACTTC. Complete variable domain (other parts from reference TRBV11-2 and TRBJ2-5): EAGVAQSPRYKIIEKRQSVAFWCNPISGHATLYWYQQILGQGPKLLIQFQNNGVVDDSQLPKDRFSAERLKGVDSTLKIQPAKLEDSAVYLCASSPKTVGETQYFGPGTRLLVL.